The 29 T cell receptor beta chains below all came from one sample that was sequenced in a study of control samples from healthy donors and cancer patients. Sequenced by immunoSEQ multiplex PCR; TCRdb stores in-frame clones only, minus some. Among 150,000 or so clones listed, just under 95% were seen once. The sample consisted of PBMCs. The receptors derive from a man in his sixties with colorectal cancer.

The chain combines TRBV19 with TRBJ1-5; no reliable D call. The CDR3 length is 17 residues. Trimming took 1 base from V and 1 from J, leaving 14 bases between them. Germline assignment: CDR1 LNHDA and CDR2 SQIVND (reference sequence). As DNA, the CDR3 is TGTGCCAGTAGTATAGCCCCGGGTGAGAGGAGCAATCAGCCCCAGCATTTT. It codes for CASSIAPGERSNQPQHF.

The CDR3 DNA sequence: TGTGCCACCAGTGATTTCAGGAAGAGCACAGATACGCAGTATTTT. It specifies CATSDFRKSTDTQYF. The rearrangement uses TRBV24-1 and TRBJ2-3; D gene uncertain. Germline CDR1 is KGHDR and CDR2 is SFDVKD. The CDR3 consists of 15 residues. V gave up 1 base and J gave up 0 bases, with 7 bases separating them.

The CDR3 loop is CAWTRVGPYGYTF. CDR3 coding DNA: TGTGCCTGGACTAGAGTAGGACCATATGGCTACACCTTC. This chain connects TRBV30 to TRBJ1-2; D is ambiguous. The CDR3 loop spans 13 amino acids. The germline V gene has CDR1 GTSNPN and CDR2 SVGIG (reference sequence). The ends were cut back, 4 bases at V and 5 bases at J, with 14 bases in the middle.

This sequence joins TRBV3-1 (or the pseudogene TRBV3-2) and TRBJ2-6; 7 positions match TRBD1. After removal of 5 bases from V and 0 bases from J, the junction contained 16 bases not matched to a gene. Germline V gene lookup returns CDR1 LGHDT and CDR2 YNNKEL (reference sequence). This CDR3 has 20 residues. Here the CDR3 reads CASSMFAGTADFSGANVLTF. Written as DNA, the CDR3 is TGTGCCAGCAGCATGTTCGCCGGGACAGCGGATTTCTCTGGGGCCAACGTCCTGACTTTC.

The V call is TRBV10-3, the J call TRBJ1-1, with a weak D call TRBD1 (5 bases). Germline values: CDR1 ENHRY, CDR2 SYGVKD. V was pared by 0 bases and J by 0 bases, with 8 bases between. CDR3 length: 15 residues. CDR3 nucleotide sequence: TGTGCCATCAGTGAGTCGAAGGGGATGAACACTGAAGCTTTCTTT. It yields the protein CAISESKGMNTEAFF.

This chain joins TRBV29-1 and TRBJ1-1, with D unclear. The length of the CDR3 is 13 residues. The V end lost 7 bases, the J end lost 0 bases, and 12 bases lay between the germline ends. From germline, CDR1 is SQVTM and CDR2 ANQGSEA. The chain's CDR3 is CSAGYRLNTEAFF. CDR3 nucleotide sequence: TGCAGCGCCGGATACCGATTGAACACTGAAGCTTTCTTT.

The CDR3 bases are TGTGCCAGCAGTCCTCGACAGACAATCTCCTACGAGCAGTACTTC. Encoded protein: CASSPRQTISYEQYF. The V gene is TRBV28, the J gene TRBJ2-7, with D possibly TRBD1 on 5 matching bases. Germline V lookup: CDR1 MDHEN, CDR2 SYDVKM. Trimming cost V 5 bases and J 0 bases, with 14 bases left between them. There are 15 residues in the CDR3.

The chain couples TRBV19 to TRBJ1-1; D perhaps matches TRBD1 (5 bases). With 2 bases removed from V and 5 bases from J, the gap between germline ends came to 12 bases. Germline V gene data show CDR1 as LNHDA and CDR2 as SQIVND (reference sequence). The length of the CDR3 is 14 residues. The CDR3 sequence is CASSIPGTGTEAFF. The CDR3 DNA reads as TGTGCCAGTAGTATACCCGGGACGGGGACTGAAGCTTTCTTT.

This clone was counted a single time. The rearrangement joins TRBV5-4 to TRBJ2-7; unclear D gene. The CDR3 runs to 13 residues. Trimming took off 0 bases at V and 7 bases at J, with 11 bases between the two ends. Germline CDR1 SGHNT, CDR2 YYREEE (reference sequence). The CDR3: CASSLAGRPEQYF. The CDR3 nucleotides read TGTGCCAGCAGCTTGGCCGGCAGGCCAGAGCAGTACTTC.

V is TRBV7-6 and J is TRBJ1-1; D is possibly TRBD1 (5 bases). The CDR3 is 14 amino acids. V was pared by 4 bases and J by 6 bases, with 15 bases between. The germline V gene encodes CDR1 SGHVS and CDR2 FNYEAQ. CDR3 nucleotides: TGTGCCAGCAGCTCCCAATCTGGGGGGGCTGAAGCTTTCTTT. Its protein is CASSSQSGGAEAFF.

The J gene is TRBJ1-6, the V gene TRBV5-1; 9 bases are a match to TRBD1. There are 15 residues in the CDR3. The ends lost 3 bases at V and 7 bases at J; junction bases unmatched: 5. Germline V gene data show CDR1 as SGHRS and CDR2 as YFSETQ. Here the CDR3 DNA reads TGCGCCAGCAGCTCCGGGACAGGGAGGAATTCACCCCTCCACTTT. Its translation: CASSSGTGRNSPLHF.

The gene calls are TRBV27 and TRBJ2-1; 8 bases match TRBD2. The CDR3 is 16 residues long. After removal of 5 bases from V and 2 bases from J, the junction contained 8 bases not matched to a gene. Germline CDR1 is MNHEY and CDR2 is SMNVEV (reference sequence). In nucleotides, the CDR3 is TGTGCCAGCAGTCCTCAAAGCGGGGGTGCCTACAATGAGCAGTTCTTC. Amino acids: CASSPQSGGAYNEQFF.

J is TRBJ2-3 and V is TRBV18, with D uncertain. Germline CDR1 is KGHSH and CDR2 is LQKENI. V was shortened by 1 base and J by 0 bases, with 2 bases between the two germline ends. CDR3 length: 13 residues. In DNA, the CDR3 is TGTGCCAGCTCACCACAAAGCACAGATACGCAGTATTTT. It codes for CASSPQSTDTQYF.

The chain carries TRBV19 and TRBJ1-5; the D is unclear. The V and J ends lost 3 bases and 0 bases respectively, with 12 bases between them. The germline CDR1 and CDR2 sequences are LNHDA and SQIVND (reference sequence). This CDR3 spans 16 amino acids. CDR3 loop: CASSIRPGLSNQPQHF. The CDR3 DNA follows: TGTGCCAGTAGTATTCGGCCAGGACTTAGCAATCAGCCCCAGCATTTT.

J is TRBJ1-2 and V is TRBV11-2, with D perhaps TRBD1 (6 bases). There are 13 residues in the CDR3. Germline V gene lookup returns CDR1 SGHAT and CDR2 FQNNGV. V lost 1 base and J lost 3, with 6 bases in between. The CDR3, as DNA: TGTGCCAGCAGCTTAGGGACAGACTATGGCTACACCTTC. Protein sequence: CASSLGTDYGYTF.

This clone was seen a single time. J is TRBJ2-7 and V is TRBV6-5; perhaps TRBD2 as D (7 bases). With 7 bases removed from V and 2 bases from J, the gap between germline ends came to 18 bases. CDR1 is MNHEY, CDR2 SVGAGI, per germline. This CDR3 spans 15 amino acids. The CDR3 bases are TGTGCCAGCACTCTCCGAGGGGGGGCGGCCTACGAGCAGTACTTC. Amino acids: CASTLRGGAAYEQYF.

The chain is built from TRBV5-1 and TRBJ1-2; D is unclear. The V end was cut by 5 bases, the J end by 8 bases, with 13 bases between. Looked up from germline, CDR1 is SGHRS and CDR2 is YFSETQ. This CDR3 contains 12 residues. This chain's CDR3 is CASSSGIGGYTF. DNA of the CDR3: TGCGCCAGCAGTTCGGGGATAGGAGGCTACACCTTC.

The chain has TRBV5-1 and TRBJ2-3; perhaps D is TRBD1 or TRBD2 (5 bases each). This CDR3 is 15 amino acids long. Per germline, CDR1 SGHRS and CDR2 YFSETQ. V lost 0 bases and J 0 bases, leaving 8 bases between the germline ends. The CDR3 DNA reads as TGCGCCAGCAGCTTGGGGGACCCAAGCACAGATACGCAGTATTTT. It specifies CASSLGDPSTDTQYF. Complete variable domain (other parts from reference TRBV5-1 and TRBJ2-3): KAGVTQTPRYLIKTRGQQVTLSCSPISGHRSVSWYQQTPGQGLQFLFEYFSETQRNKGNFPGRFSGRQFSNSRSEMNVSTLELGDSALYLCASSLGDPSTDTQYFGPGTRLTVL.

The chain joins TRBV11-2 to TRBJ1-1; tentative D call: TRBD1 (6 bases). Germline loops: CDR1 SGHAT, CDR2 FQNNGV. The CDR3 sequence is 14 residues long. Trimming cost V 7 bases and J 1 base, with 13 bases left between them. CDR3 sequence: CASTTGWGNTEAFF. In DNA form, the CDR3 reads TGTGCCAGCACCACAGGGTGGGGGAACACTGAAGCTTTCTTT.

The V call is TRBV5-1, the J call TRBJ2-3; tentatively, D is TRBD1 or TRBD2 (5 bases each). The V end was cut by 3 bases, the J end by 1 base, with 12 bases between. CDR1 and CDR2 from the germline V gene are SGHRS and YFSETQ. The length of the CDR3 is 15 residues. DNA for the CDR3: TGCGCCAGCAGCTCCCGGGACCTTGGCACAGATACGCAGTATTTT. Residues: CASSSRDLGTDTQYF.

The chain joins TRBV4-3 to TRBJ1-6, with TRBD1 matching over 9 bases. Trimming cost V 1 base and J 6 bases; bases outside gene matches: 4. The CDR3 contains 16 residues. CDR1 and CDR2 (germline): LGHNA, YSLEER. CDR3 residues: CASSQGTGAGNSPLHF. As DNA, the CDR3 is TGCGCCAGCAGCCAAGGGACAGGGGCTGGTAATTCACCCCTCCACTTT.

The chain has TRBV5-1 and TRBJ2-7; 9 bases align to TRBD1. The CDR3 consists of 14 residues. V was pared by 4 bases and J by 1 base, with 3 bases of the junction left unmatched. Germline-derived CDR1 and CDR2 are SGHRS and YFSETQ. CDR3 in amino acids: CASSPGTGSYEQYF. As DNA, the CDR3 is TGCGCCAGCAGCCCCGGGACAGGGTCCTACGAGCAGTACTTC.

In DNA form, the CDR3 reads TGTGCCAGCAGCTTCCCGGGTCCACAACGGGAAGCTTTCTTT. It specifies CASSFPGPQREAFF. The rearrangement joins TRBV5-4 to TRBJ1-1; unclear D gene. CDR3 length: 14 amino acids. Germline V gene sequence: CDR1 SGHNT, CDR2 YYREEE (reference sequence). Trimming left V 2 bases short and J 8 bases short, with 16 bases between.

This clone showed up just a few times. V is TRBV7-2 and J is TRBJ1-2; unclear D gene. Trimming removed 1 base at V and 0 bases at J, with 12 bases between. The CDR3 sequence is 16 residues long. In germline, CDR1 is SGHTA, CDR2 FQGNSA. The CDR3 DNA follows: TGTGCCAGCAGCTTAGAGCTGGTCGGGTCTAACTATGGCTACACCTTC. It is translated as CASSLELVGSNYGYTF.

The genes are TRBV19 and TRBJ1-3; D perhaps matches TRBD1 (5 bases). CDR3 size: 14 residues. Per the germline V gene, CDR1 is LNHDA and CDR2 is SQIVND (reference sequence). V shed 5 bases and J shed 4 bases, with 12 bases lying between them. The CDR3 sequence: CASSSRGPGNTIYF. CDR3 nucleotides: TGTGCCAGTAGTTCCCGGGGACCGGGAAACACCATATATTTT.

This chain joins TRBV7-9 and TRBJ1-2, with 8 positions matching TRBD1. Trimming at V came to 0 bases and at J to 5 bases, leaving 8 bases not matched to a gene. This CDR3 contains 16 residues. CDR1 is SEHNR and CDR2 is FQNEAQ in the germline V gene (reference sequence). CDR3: CASSLASGQGNYGYTF. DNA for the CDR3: TGTGCCAGCAGCTTAGCGTCTGGACAGGGTAATTATGGCTACACCTTC.

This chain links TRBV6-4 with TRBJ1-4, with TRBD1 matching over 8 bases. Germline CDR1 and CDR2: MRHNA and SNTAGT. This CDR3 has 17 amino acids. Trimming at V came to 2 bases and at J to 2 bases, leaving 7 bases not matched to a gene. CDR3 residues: CASSDRPGTGTNEKLFF. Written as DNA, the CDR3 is TGTGCCAGCAGTGACCGTCCCGGGACAGGTACTAATGAAAAACTGTTTTTT.

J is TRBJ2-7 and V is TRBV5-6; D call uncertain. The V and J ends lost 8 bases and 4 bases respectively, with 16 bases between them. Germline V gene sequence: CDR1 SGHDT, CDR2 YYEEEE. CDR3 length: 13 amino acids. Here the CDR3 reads CASRMVGIYEQYF. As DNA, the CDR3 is TGTGCCAGTAGGATGGTAGGCATTTACGAGCAGTACTTC.

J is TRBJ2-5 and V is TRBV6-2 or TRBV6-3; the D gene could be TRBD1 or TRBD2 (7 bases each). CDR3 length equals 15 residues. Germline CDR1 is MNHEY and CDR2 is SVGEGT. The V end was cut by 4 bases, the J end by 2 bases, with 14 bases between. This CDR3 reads CASSSPGGGQETQYF. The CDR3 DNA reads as TGTGCCAGCAGTTCCCCAGGGGGGGGTCAAGAGACCCAGTACTTC.